Below are 18 T cell receptor beta chains sequenced from a single sample in a study of T cell responses to AZD1222 COVID-19 vaccine. Libraries were prepared by immunoSEQ multiplex PCR; TCRdb keeps only in-frame clonotypes and omits some of them. The table shows 150,000 to 200,000 clones, with approximately 91% occurring only once. The sequences come from peripheral blood, collected on day 0 of AZD1222 vaccination. The receptor set was obtained from an adult in good health.

V gene TRBV15 combines with J gene TRBJ2-5, with 8 bases lining up with TRBD1. Trimming took 4 bases from V and 4 from J; bases not matched to a gene: 8. The CDR3 runs to 15 residues. Germline CDR1 and CDR2: LNHNV and YYDKDF (reference sequence). The DNA for the CDR3 is TGTGCCACCAGCAAATTAGCAGGGACAGGAGAGACCCAGTACTTC. Translated: CATSKLAGTGETQYF. The full variable domain, its missing parts supplied by reference TRBV15 and TRBJ2-5, is DAMVIQNPRYQVTQFGKPVTLSCSQTLNHNVMYWYQQKSSQAPKLLFHYYDKDFNNEADTPDNFQSRRPNTSFCFLDIRSPGLGDTAMYLCATSKLAGTGETQYFGPGTRLLVL.

The chain joins TRBV5-5 to TRBJ2-7; D gene uncertain. CDR1 is SGHKS, CDR2 YYEKEE, per germline (reference sequence). This CDR3 has 13 residues. Deletions cut 0 bases from V and 7 bases from J, with 11 bases between. CDR3 nucleotides: TGTGCCAGCAGCTTGGCCACCCATCGAGAGCAGTACTTC. This translates into CASSLATHREQYF. The full variable domain, in which reference TRBV5-5 and TRBJ2-7 provide the parts outside the CDR3, is DAGVTQSPTHLIKTRGQQVTLRCSPISGHKSVSWYQQVLGQGPQFIFQYYEKEERGRGNFPDRFSARQFPNYSSELNVNALLLGDSALYLCASSLATHREQYFGPGTRLTVT.

This sequence joins TRBV20-1 and TRBJ1-5; TRBD1 might be the D (5 bases). The CDR3 has 13 amino acids. Germline V CDR1 and CDR2: DFQATT, SNEGSKA (reference sequence). V was pared by 3 bases and J by 5 bases, with 11 bases between. The CDR3 nucleotides read TGCAGTGCTAGTCAAGGGGCTGATCAGCCCCAGCATTTT. Residues: CSASQGADQPQHF.

This chain connects TRBV11-2 to TRBJ1-5; D remains ambiguous. This CDR3 spans 14 amino acids. Trimming pared 0 bases from V and 7 bases from J, leaving 10 bases between. Germline lookup yields CDR1 SGHAT and CDR2 FQNNGV. In DNA form, the CDR3 reads TGTGCCAGCAGCTTAGATATGGGCGGGCAGCCCCAGCATTTT. It yields the protein CASSLDMGGQPQHF. The full variable domain, with the rest looked up from reference TRBV11-2 and TRBJ1-5, is EAGVAQSPRYKIIEKRQSVAFWCNPISGHATLYWYQQILGQGPKLLIQFQNNGVVDDSQLPKDRFSAERLKGVDSTLKIQPAKLEDSAVYLCASSLDMGGQPQHFGDGTRLSIL.

This chain uses TRBV24-1 with TRBJ2-7, with a tentative D call TRBD2 (5 bases). The CDR3 sequence is 12 residues long. Germline V lookup: CDR1 KGHDR, CDR2 SFDVKD. Trimming removed 7 bases at V and 1 base at J, with 7 bases between. CDR3 sequence: CATSGDSYEQYF. As DNA, the CDR3 is TGTGCCACCAGCGGGGATTCCTACGAGCAGTACTTC.

J is TRBJ2-5 and V is TRBV7-6; D remains ambiguous. Germline V CDR1 and CDR2: SGHVS, FNYEAQ. Between the trimmed V and J ends, which lost 4 bases and 5 bases, there was a span of 11 bases. The CDR3 loop spans 13 amino acids. This CDR3 is CASSSLNGETQYF. The CDR3 nucleotides read TGTGCCAGCAGCTCACTTAATGGGGAGACCCAGTACTTC.

V is TRBV7-3 and J is TRBJ2-7; no clear D gene. Trimming stripped 8 bases from V and 1 base from J, with 12 bases between. CDR1 is SGHTA, CDR2 FQGTGA, per germline. The CDR3 runs 13 residues. The CDR3 nucleotides read TGTGCCAGCGGGCAGGTGGTTTCCTACGAGCAGTACTTC. It specifies CASGQVVSYEQYF. The full variable domain, in which reference TRBV7-3 and TRBJ2-7 provide the parts outside the CDR3, is GAGVSQTPSNKVTEKGKYVELRCDPISGHTALYWYRQSLGQGPEFLIYFQGTGAADDSGLPNDRFFAVRPEGSVSTLKIQRTERGDSAVYLCASGQVVSYEQYFGPGTRLTVT.

The rearrangement links TRBV2 to TRBJ1-2; D is perhaps TRBD1 (5 bases). V was cut by 6 bases and J by 4 bases, with 18 bases left in between. Germline V gene lookup returns CDR1 SNHLY and CDR2 FYNNEI. The CDR3 contains 15 residues. CDR3 amino acids: CASRPGQGTFYGYTF. The DNA for the CDR3 is TGTGCCAGCAGGCCCGGGCAGGGTACATTCTATGGCTACACCTTC. The full variable domain, in which reference TRBV2 and TRBJ1-2 provide the parts outside the CDR3, is EPEVTQTPSHQVTQMGQEVILRCVPISNHLYFYWYRQILGQKVEFLVSFYNNEISEKSEIFDDQFSVERPDGSNFTLKIRSTKLEDSAMYFCASRPGQGTFYGYTFGSGTRLTVV.

The chain links TRBV2 to TRBJ2-5; no reliable D call. The CDR3 is 15 residues long. From germline, CDR1 is SNHLY and CDR2 FYNNEI. Trimming pared 7 bases from V and 2 bases from J, leaving 17 bases between. The CDR3 is CASTSGTLIQETQYF. In DNA form, the CDR3 reads TGTGCCAGCACTTCCGGAACACTTATACAAGAGACCCAGTACTTC.

V and J are TRBV28 and TRBJ1-1; D is possibly TRBD1 (5 bases). Trimming took 6 bases from V and 5 from J, leaving 22 bases between them. This CDR3 has 16 amino acids. Per the germline V gene, CDR1 is MDHEN and CDR2 is SYDVKM. The CDR3, as DNA: TGTGCCAGCAGCCTCACTCGGGGCGGCTTACGTACTGAAGCTTTCTTT. As protein: CASSLTRGGLRTEAFF.

CDR3 coding DNA: TGTGCCAGCAGTTTAGAGGACAGAGAAGCTTTCTTT. It encodes CASSLEDREAFF. The chain has TRBV12-3 or TRBV12-4 and TRBJ1-1, with D maybe TRBD1 (6 bases). V was pared by 1 base and J by 8 bases, with 8 bases between. The CDR3 spans 12 residues.

The rearrangement uses TRBV5-1 and TRBJ2-7; a weak D match, TRBD1 (6 bases). V lost 2 bases to trimming and J lost 3 bases, with 12 bases between them. CDR3 length equals 14 residues. Germline V gene data show CDR1 as SGHRS and CDR2 as YFSETQ. The CDR3 DNA reads TGCGCCAGCAGCTTTTTAGGGGGAATCTACGAGCAGTACTTC. Protein: CASSFLGGIYEQYF.

The V gene is TRBV14, the J gene TRBJ1-2; the D is unclear. The CDR3 contains 17 residues. V lost 2 bases, J lost 4 bases, and 20 bases lay in between. Germline CDR1 and CDR2: SGHDN and FVKESK. CDR3 in amino acids: CASSQTGGYSGIYGYTF. In DNA form, the CDR3 reads TGTGCCAGCAGCCAAACTGGAGGCTATAGCGGAATCTATGGCTACACCTTC.

This chain links TRBV5-1 with TRBJ1-1; D is unresolved. Between the trimmed V and J ends, which lost 3 bases and 3 bases, there was a span of 6 bases. Looked up from germline, CDR1 is SGHRS and CDR2 is YFSETQ. The CDR3 has 12 amino acids. The CDR3 is CASSYSYTEAFF. CDR3 bases: TGCGCCAGCAGCTACTCGTACACTGAAGCTTTCTTT.

This chain connects TRBV2 to TRBJ2-2; D is uncertain. V shed 5 bases and J shed 6 bases, with 13 bases lying between them. Germline V CDR1 and CDR2: SNHLY, FYNNEI. The CDR3 is 14 amino acids. In nucleotides, the CDR3 is TGTGCCAGCAGTCTTACAAGAGGCCCCGGGGAGCTGTTTTTT. This encodes CASSLTRGPGELFF.

This clone was seen just once. The genes are TRBV28 and TRBJ1-1; D is undetermined. Per the germline V gene, CDR1 is MDHEN and CDR2 is SYDVKM. The CDR3 contains 12 residues. Trimming removed 7 bases from V and 7 bases from J, with 13 bases in between. The CDR3 reads CASKDLLFEAFF. The CDR3 DNA follows: TGTGCCAGCAAGGATCTTCTCTTTGAAGCTTTCTTT.

The rearrangement uses TRBV2 and TRBJ1-6; D may be TRBD1 (5 bases). This CDR3 spans 13 amino acids. V was shortened by 3 bases and J by 13 bases, with 13 bases between the two germline ends. CDR1 and CDR2 from the germline V gene are SNHLY and FYNNEI. The chain's CDR3 is CASSDVTGYPLHF. The CDR3 coding sequence is TGTGCCAGCAGTGATGTAACAGGATACCCCCTCCACTTT.

CDR3 nucleotides: TGTGCCAGCAGCTTCACTGCCTACGAGCAGTACTTC. It codes for CASSFTAYEQYF. The rearrangement links TRBV7-8 to TRBJ2-7; the D is unclear. CDR3 size: 12 residues. From germline, CDR1 is SGHVS and CDR2 FQNEAQ. Trimming took 3 bases from V and 2 from J, leaving 5 bases between them.